One sample yielded the 11 T cell receptor beta chains listed below, sequenced in a study of blood T cell repertoires in COVID-19. TCRdb's table, derived via immunoSEQ multiplex PCR, lists solely in-frame clones and lacks some. The profile covers roughly 90,000 clones, with about 92% appearing a single time and approximately 2% taken by the ten largest. Sequencing was done on a sample of peripheral blood. The receptors shown here come from a man aged 50 to 60 with acute or convalescent COVID-19.

This chain uses TRBV7-2 with TRBJ1-2; 10 positions agree with TRBD1. After removal of 2 bases from V and 8 bases from J, the junction contained 5 bases not matched to a gene. The germline V gene has CDR1 SGHTA and CDR2 FQGNSA. CDR3 length equals 14 residues. As DNA, the CDR3 is TGTGCCAGCAGCTTAACCGGGACAGGGGACGGCTACACCTTC. Its translation is CASSLTGTGDGYTF.

Here the CDR3 DNA reads TGTGCCAGCAGTTCCGGAGACAGGGGTGGTCAGCCCCAGCATTTT. Its translation is CASSSGDRGGQPQHF. The J gene is TRBJ1-5, the V gene TRBV28; 8 bases align to TRBD1. The CDR3 is made up of 15 amino acids. CDR1 is MDHEN, CDR2 SYDVKM, per germline. V shed 4 bases, J shed 6 bases, and the junction held 8 bases outside the gene matches.

The rearrangement uses TRBV19 and TRBJ2-1; 13 bases line up with TRBD2. The V gene's germline CDR1 is LNHDA and CDR2 SQIVND (reference sequence). V lost 9 bases to trimming and J lost 8 bases; unmatched junction nucleotides: 7. This CDR3 has 14 amino acids. The CDR3 DNA is TGTGCCAGCAGAAGGACTAGCGGGAGCGATGAGCAGTTCTTC. It codes for CASRRTSGSDEQFF. Full variable domain (missing parts from reference TRBV19 and TRBJ2-1): DGGITQSPKYLFRKEGQNVTLSCEQNLNHDAMYWYRQDPGQGLRLIYYSQIVNDFQKGDIAEGYSVSREKKESFPLTVTSAQKNPTAFYLCASRRTSGSDEQFFGPGTRLTVL.

The chain has TRBV30 and TRBJ2-6; TRBD1 agrees at 9 bases. The CDR3 is made up of 17 amino acids. Germline lookup yields CDR1 GTSNPN and CDR2 SVGIG (reference sequence). V dropped 7 bases and J dropped 0; count of bases not matched to a gene: 10. Here the CDR3 DNA reads TGTGCCTCAATCCGGGACAGGGCTAGCTCTGGGGCCAACGTCCTGACTTTC. This encodes CASIRDRASSGANVLTF.

The chain's CDR3 is CATSRDRPTNTEAFF. CDR3 DNA sequence: TGTGCCACCAGCAGAGATAGGCCGACAAACACTGAAGCTTTCTTT. The V gene is TRBV15, the J gene TRBJ1-1; D is undetermined. The CDR3 sequence is 15 residues long. Germline V lookup: CDR1 LNHNV, CDR2 YYDKDF (reference sequence). The V end was cut by 0 bases, the J end by 2 bases, with 10 bases between.

This clone was seen once. The rearrangement links TRBV7-9 to TRBJ2-1; 9 nucleotides match TRBD2. J gave up 8 bases and V 2 bases, and 7 bases lay outside the gene matches. Germline CDR1 and CDR2: SEHNR and FQNEAQ (reference sequence). CDR3 length equals 15 residues. For the CDR3, the DNA is TGTGCCAGCAGCTTATGGGGACTAGCTATGGATGAGCAGTTCTTC. Translation: CASSLWGLAMDEQFF.

The chain combines TRBV27 with TRBJ2-7; 9 nucleotides line up with TRBD1. V shed 2 bases, J shed 1 base, and the junction held 3 bases outside the gene matches. CDR1 and CDR2 (germline): MNHEY, SMNVEV (reference sequence). The CDR3 is made up of 15 amino acids. The CDR3 spells CASSLVGQGSYEQYF. The CDR3 coding sequence is TGTGCCAGCAGTTTAGTAGGACAGGGGTCCTACGAGCAGTACTTC.

This clone was counted a few times. The chain combines TRBV6-2 or TRBV6-3 with TRBJ1-2; no firm D call. This CDR3 comprises 15 residues. Trimming removed 6 bases at V and 3 bases at J, with 17 bases between. The germline CDR1 and CDR2 sequences are MNHEY and SVGEGT. The CDR3 nucleotides read TGTGCCAGCAGCCCCCTCGAGGTCCGGGACTATGGCTACACCTTC. Amino acid sequence: CASSPLEVRDYGYTF.

The genes are TRBV11-2 and TRBJ2-5, with 8 bases fitting TRBD1. CDR3 length: 15 amino acids. With 4 bases clipped from V and 2 bases from J, the junction kept 6 bases outside the gene matches. Germline V gene lookup returns CDR1 SGHAT and CDR2 FQNNGV. DNA of the CDR3: TGTGCCAGCAGCTCCTGGACAGGGATACAAGAGACCCAGTACTTC. Its translation: CASSSWTGIQETQYF. Variable domain in full (rest from reference TRBV11-2 and TRBJ2-5): EAGVAQSPRYKIIEKRQSVAFWCNPISGHATLYWYQQILGQGPKLLIQFQNNGVVDDSQLPKDRFSAERLKGVDSTLKIQPAKLEDSAVYLCASSSWTGIQETQYFGPGTRLLVL.

This clone was seen only a few times. The rearrangement uses TRBV29-1 and TRBJ1-2; 9 bases are a match to TRBD1. Looked up from germline, CDR1 is SQVTM and CDR2 is ANQGSEA. The junction had 8 bases not matched to a gene; V was cut back by 6 bases and J by 6 bases. The CDR3 consists of 13 residues. In DNA, the CDR3 is TGCAGCGTCAGACAGGGGGGGAATGATGGCTACACCTTC. Translated, it gives CSVRQGGNDGYTF.

The CDR3 nucleotides read TGCAGCGTCCCCGACGGACGACAGGGGCACCAAGAGACCCAGTACTTC. Translating it yields CSVPDGRQGHQETQYF. The chain employs TRBV29-1 and TRBJ2-5, with 8 bases aligning to TRBD1. V trimming: 6 bases; J trimming: 0 bases; junction bases outside the gene matches: 12. Germline V gene data show CDR1 as SQVTM and CDR2 as ANQGSEA. The CDR3 loop spans 16 amino acids. Filled out from reference TRBV29-1 and TRBJ2-5, the complete variable domain reads SAVISQKPSRDICQRGTSLTIQCQVDSQVTMMFWYRQQPGQSLTLIATANQGSEATYESGFVIDKFPISRPNLTFSTLTVSNMSPEDSSIYLCSVPDGRQGHQETQYFGPGTRLLVL.